This TCR beta chain was profiled in a study of T cell responses to AZD1222 COVID-19 vaccine. Here immunoSEQ multiplex PCR was the method, and the copy in TCRdb shows in-frame clones only, minus some. The table has under 150,000 clones, around 80% seen once. From germline, CDR1 is SGHTA and CDR2 FQGNSA. V was pared by 6 bases and J by 6 bases, with 18 bases between. The CDR3 spans 14 residues. This rearrangement joins TRBV7-2 to TRBJ2-7; TRBD2 is a possible D gene (7 bases). The clonotype comes from an adult who received the AZD1222 COVID-19 vaccine. The sample here was peripheral blood, taken 28 days after the second AZD1222 dose. The CDR3 DNA is TGTGCCAGCAGGGGGGGGGCATCGATGGGCGAGCAGTACTTC. This codes for CASRGGASMGEQYF.